This T cell receptor (beta chain) was sequenced during a study of preoperative IRX-2 immunotherapy in early breast cancer. V lost 1 base, J lost 1 base, and 10 bases stayed unmatched. CDR1 is LNHDA, CDR2 SQIVND, per germline (reference sequence). The CDR3 has 18 amino acids. TCRdb's table, derived via immunoSEQ multiplex PCR, lists solely in-frame clones and lacks some. The repertoire holds roughly 57,000 clones, with roughly 94% as singletons. Treatment here: preoperative locoregional IRX-2 cytokine immunotherapy. Patients received preoperative, locoregional IRX-2 cytokine immunotherapy in a phase Ib study.

The material was obtained from a patient treated with IRX-2 immunotherapy. This sequence was found in a human donor with breast cancer. The J gene is TRBJ2-3, the V gene TRBV19; the match to TRBD2 covers 8 bases. The CDR3: CASSIASGGAPGTDTQYF. CDR3 DNA sequence: TGTGCCAGTAGTATAGCGAGCGGGGGCGCCCCGGGCACAGATACGCAGTATTTT.